This TCR beta chain was captured by sequencing in a study of T cells in Graves' hyperthyroidism and ophthalmopathy. This clonotype has a single count. Antigen: not known. General observations from the study: Ophthalmopathy, which appeared later, was predicted by the model a median around 6 months before onset. Also found in blood were most expanded thyroid clonotypes above 0.001.

There were TCR beta CDR3 regions amplified from RNA transcripts. The HTBI primer set served for first-round RT-PCR of the TCR CDR3. MiXCR, run by TCRdb on the multiplex PCR reads, gives a single entry per CDR3 protein. The sample contains 600,000 to 800,000 distinct CDR3 sequences, approximately 36% of which appear only once. This CDR3 spans 15 amino acids. The germline CDR1 and CDR2 sequences are MNHEY and SVGEGT. V lost 0 bases and J lost 1, with 9 bases in between. It was uncontrolled infection, other autoimmune disease, pregnancy or lactation that excluded patients. PBMCs were obtained from roughly 10 ml fresh peripheral blood.

Sequencing was carried out using blood. The chain uses TRBV6-2 or TRBV6-3 and TRBJ1-1; D unclear. This clonotype was obtained from a woman aged 40 to 49 with Graves' hyperthyroidism. This CDR3 is CASSYSKWGNTEAFF. The CDR3, as DNA: TGTGCCAGCAGTTACTCGAAATGGGGGAACACTGAAGCTTTCTTT.